These 24 T cell receptor beta chains originate from one sample sequenced in a study of T cell repertoires in cytomegalovirus infection. Each CDR3 protein is one row after TCRdb ran MiXCR on the reads. The data contain about 63,000 distinct CDR3 sequences, roughly a fifth of them singletons. These TCRs are of unknown antigen specificity. Sequencing was performed on CD8+ T cells from cultured PBMCs, taken from culture after CMV antigen stimulation. The receptors come from a human donor in good health (CMV status not recorded). Some clones in this sample may be carry-over from other donors' samples.

This clonotype was found a few times. The chain carries TRBV28 and TRBJ1-1; D gene ambiguous. The CDR3 totals 15 residues. Trimming took 3 bases from V and 5 from J, leaving 16 bases between them. CDR1 MDHEN and CDR2 SYDVKM come from the germline V gene. The CDR3 DNA is TGTGCCAGCAGTTTTCGTGAGGTTGGGAGGACTGAAGCTTTCTTT. Amino acids: CASSFREVGRTEAFF.

J is TRBJ2-1 and V is TRBV15; D gene ambiguous. This CDR3 is built from 15 residues. Trimming shortened V by 4 bases and J by 5 bases, and 15 bases separated the two germline ends. Germline CDR1 LNHNV, CDR2 YYDKDF (reference sequence). The CDR3 DNA is TGTGCCACCAGCATGTCGCGTGGGGAAAACAATGAGCAGTTCTTC. Its translation: CATSMSRGENNEQFF.

The chain links TRBV6-2 or TRBV6-3 to TRBJ2-3; D is ambiguous. The CDR3 consists of 14 residues. V was cut by 0 bases and J by 5 bases, with 9 bases left in between. Per germline, CDR1 MNHEY and CDR2 SVGEGT. CDR3 region: CASSYSTMGDTQYF. In DNA form, the CDR3 reads TGTGCCAGCAGTTACTCGACCATGGGAGATACGCAGTATTTT.

This clonotype has only a few counts. J is TRBJ2-4 and V is TRBV20-1; D is perhaps TRBD1 or TRBD2 (5 bases each). V dropped 7 bases and J dropped 0 bases, with 16 bases sitting between them. The CDR3 runs to 15 residues. The germline V gene encodes CDR1 DFQATT and CDR2 SNEGSKA (reference sequence). CDR3 in amino acids: CSVGTGVRAKNIQYF. The CDR3 region has the DNA TGCAGTGTTGGGACGGGCGTAAGAGCCAAAAACATTCAGTACTTC.

A few counts support this clonotype. J is TRBJ2-1 and V is TRBV7-6; no reliable D call. CDR1 and CDR2 from the germline V gene are SGHVS and FNYEAQ. The germline V and J ends were trimmed by 5 bases and 0 bases, with 11 bases remaining between them. This CDR3 is 15 amino acids long. The CDR3 region is CASSPGPSSYNEQFF. Here the CDR3 DNA reads TGTGCCAGCAGCCCGGGCCCTAGCTCCTACAATGAGCAGTTCTTC.

The V and J genes are TRBV7-9 and TRBJ2-1; D could derive from TRBD1 or TRBD2 (5 bases each). V was cut by 5 bases and J by 0 bases, with 14 bases left in between. Germline V gene data show CDR1 as SEHNR and CDR2 as FQNEAQ (reference sequence). There are 16 residues in the CDR3. This CDR3 is CASSILEGSSYNEQFF. CDR3 coding DNA: TGTGCCAGCAGCATCCTAGAGGGGAGCTCCTACAATGAGCAGTTCTTC.

V gene TRBV12-3 or TRBV12-4 combines with J gene TRBJ2-5; D not resolved. The CDR3 contains 16 residues. V lost 4 bases and J lost 5, with 20 bases in between. This CDR3 is CASSSKAWALRETQYF. DNA of the CDR3: TGTGCCAGCAGTTCGAAAGCGTGGGCCCTCCGGGAGACCCAGTACTTC.

This clonotype was counted a few times. The rearrangement links TRBV7-8 to TRBJ1-1; TRBD1 agrees at 7 bases. J was trimmed by 3 bases and V by 5 bases; bases with no gene match: 18. Germline CDR1 is SGHVS and CDR2 is FQNEAQ. The length of the CDR3 is 18 residues. CDR3 amino acids: CASSKGVLTGSVYTEAFF. CDR3 DNA sequence: TGTGCCAGCAGCAAAGGAGTTTTGACAGGGTCGGTGTACACTGAAGCTTTCTTT.

This clonotype has only a few counts. CDR3 bases: TGTGCCAGCAGTCCGAGGACAGGAGGAGACTATGGCTACACCTTC. This sequence encodes CASSPRTGGDYGYTF. J is TRBJ1-2 and V is TRBV28; 7 bases fit TRBD1. CDR1 is MDHEN, CDR2 SYDVKM, per germline. J lost 3 bases, V lost 5 bases, and 9 bases had no gene match. The CDR3 spans 15 residues.

The chain is built from TRBV12-3 or TRBV12-4 and TRBJ2-1, with 8 nucleotides matching TRBD1. The CDR3 has 16 amino acids. V lost 2 bases and J lost 4; bases outside the gene matches: 7. The CDR3 region is CASSLQGAVGYNEQFF. CDR3 nucleotides: TGTGCCAGCAGTTTACAGGGGGCGGTTGGGTACAATGAGCAGTTCTTC.

This clonotype was observed a handful of times. The chain carries TRBV5-1 and TRBJ1-1; D is unresolved. Trimming took off 0 bases at V and 11 bases at J, with 14 bases between the two ends. There are 13 residues in the CDR3. Germline V gene lookup returns CDR1 SGHRS and CDR2 YFSETQ. Here the CDR3 reads CASSLVAGREAFF. CDR3 in DNA: TGCGCCAGCAGCTTGGTGGCAGGCCGCGAGGCTTTCTTT.

V gene TRBV27 combines with J gene TRBJ1-1; 9 bases fit TRBD1. V lost 5 bases, J lost 8 bases, and 12 bases stayed unmatched. This CDR3 is built from 15 residues. Germline V gene sequence: CDR1 MNHEY, CDR2 SMNVEV (reference sequence). The CDR3 spells CASSIDAGQGREAFF. CDR3 in DNA: TGTGCCAGCAGTATCGACGCGGGACAGGGTCGCGAAGCTTTCTTT.

The rearrangement uses TRBV20-1 and TRBJ2-3; D tentatively reads TRBD1 or TRBD2 (5 bases each). The CDR3 runs to 15 residues. From germline, CDR1 is DFQATT and CDR2 SNEGSKA (reference sequence). Trimming shortened V by 0 bases and J by 3 bases, and 13 bases separated the two germline ends. CDR3 sequence (DNA): TGCAGTGCTAGAGACCCGGGGCGGTTAACAGATACGCAGTATTTT. This codes for CSARDPGRLTDTQYF.

The chain joins TRBV20-1 to TRBJ2-5, with TRBD2 matching 7 bases. V lost 0 bases to trimming and J lost 5 bases; unmatched junction nucleotides: 9. Germline CDR1 is DFQATT and CDR2 is SNEGSKA (reference sequence). The CDR3 consists of 15 residues. The CDR3 is CSARDLVQGGETQYF. The CDR3 DNA reads as TGCAGTGCTAGAGATCTCGTCCAGGGAGGGGAGACCCAGTACTTC.

The DNA for the CDR3 is TGTGCCTGGAATCCCTTACCACTGGGGGAAGCTTTCTTT. Translation gives CAWNPLPLGEAFF. The chain is built from TRBV30 and TRBJ1-1; no reliable D call. V was clipped by 4 bases and J by 8 bases, with 17 bases between them. This CDR3 is built from 13 residues. Germline V gene data show CDR1 as GTSNPN and CDR2 as SVGIG (reference sequence).

This sequence joins TRBV12-3 or TRBV12-4 and TRBJ2-7, with 10 bases that match TRBD1. V was clipped by 4 bases and J by 2 bases; unmatched bases: 8. The CDR3 length is 16 residues. CDR3 DNA sequence: TGTGCCAGCAGTTCCTGGATGGGACAGGGGACCTACGAGCAGTACTTC. Translating gives CASSSWMGQGTYEQYF.

A few counts support this clonotype. The chain has TRBV20-1 and TRBJ2-1; 8 nucleotides agree with TRBD2. The CDR3 runs 13 residues. Looked up from germline, CDR1 is DFQATT and CDR2 is SNEGSKA (reference sequence). Trimming at V came to 3 bases and at J to 8 bases, leaving 6 bases not matched to a gene. CDR3 loop: CSASGGASDEQFF. CDR3 in DNA: TGCAGTGCTAGCGGGGGGGCCTCGGATGAGCAGTTCTTC.

This clonotype was counted a few times. This sequence joins TRBV9 and TRBJ2-1; 16 bases match TRBD2. The junction had 10 bases not matched to a gene; V was cut back by 4 bases and J by 9 bases. The germline V gene encodes CDR1 SGDLS and CDR2 YYNGEE. The CDR3 spans 17 residues. The CDR3 protein is CASSPLGTSGGVVEQFF. Written as DNA, the CDR3 is TGTGCCAGCAGCCCCCTTGGGACTAGCGGGGGGGTTGTTGAGCAGTTCTTC. The variable domain in full, with the rest retrieved from reference TRBV9 and TRBJ2-1, is DSGVTQTPKHLITATGQRVTLRCSPRSGDLSVYWYQQSLDQGLQFLIQYYNGEERAKGNILERFSAQQFPDLHSELNLSSLELGDSALYFCASSPLGTSGGVVEQFFGPGTRLTVL.

The chain has TRBV27 and TRBJ1-2; D perhaps matches TRBD1 (6 bases). Germline lookup yields CDR1 MNHEY and CDR2 SMNVEV (reference sequence). V lost 5 bases to trimming and J lost 3 bases, with 16 bases between them. The CDR3 runs to 15 residues. Written as DNA, the CDR3 is TGTGCCAGCAGTCGAAGGACAGAGAAGGACTATGGCTACACCTTC. It encodes CASSRRTEKDYGYTF.

This clonotype occurred a few times. This chain uses TRBV7-3 with TRBJ2-1; unclear D gene. Germline assignment: CDR1 SGHTA and CDR2 FQGTGA. The CDR3 is made up of 13 amino acids. V was cut by 2 bases and J by 5 bases, with 7 bases left in between. The CDR3 loop is CASSLLSHNEQFF. The CDR3 bases are TGTGCCAGCAGCTTACTGTCGCACAATGAGCAGTTCTTC.

This chain uses TRBV12-3 or TRBV12-4 with TRBJ1-5; TRBD1 might be the D (5 bases). The CDR3 has 14 residues. Trimming removed 6 bases at V and 3 bases at J, with 12 bases between. CDR3 in amino acids: CASRQDGHNQPQHF. The CDR3 bases are TGTGCCAGCAGACAGGACGGACACAATCAGCCCCAGCATTTT.

This chain joins TRBV12-5 and TRBJ1-4; a possible D gene is TRBD1 (5 bases). The V end was cut by 0 bases, the J end by 7 bases, with 18 bases between. Germline V gene lookup returns CDR1 LGHNT and CDR2 FRNRAP. The CDR3 runs 17 residues. The DNA for the CDR3 is TGTGCTAGTGGTTTGGTCCCCCCCCCGGGGGGACGTGAAAAACTGTTTTTT. This codes for CASGLVPPPGGREKLFF. The full variable domain, in which reference TRBV12-5 and TRBJ1-4 provide the parts outside the CDR3, is DARVTQTPRHKVTEMGQEVTMRCQPILGHNTVFWYRQTMMQGLELLAYFRNRAPLDDSGMPKDRFSAEMPDATLATLKIQPSEPRDSAVYFCASGLVPPPGGREKLFFGSGTQLSVL.

This clonotype has only a few counts. J is TRBJ2-1 and V is TRBV4-1; D unclear. Germline V gene sequence: CDR1 MGHRA, CDR2 YSYEKL. The length of the CDR3 is 12 residues. Trimming stripped 6 bases from V and 7 bases from J, with 10 bases between. CDR3 coding DNA: TGCGCCAGCAGGGAAAGGGCTAATGAGCAGTTCTTC. Translating it yields CASRERANEQFF.

This clonotype was observed a few times. The CDR3 region is CASSSRGSTEAFF. In nucleotides, the CDR3 is TGTGCCAGCAGCTCCCGGGGGTCCACTGAAGCTTTCTTT. The V call is TRBV7-8, the J call TRBJ1-1; a possible D gene is TRBD1 (5 bases). Germline values: CDR1 SGHVS, CDR2 FQNEAQ. The CDR3 is 13 amino acids. The ends were cut back, 4 bases at V and 4 bases at J, with 10 bases in the middle. The entire variable domain, with the rest obtained from reference TRBV7-8 and TRBJ1-1, is as follows: GAGVSQSPRYKVAKRGQDVALRCDPISGHVSLFWYQQALGQGPEFLTYFQNEAQLDKSGLPSDRFFAERPEGSVSTLKIQRTQQEDSAVYLCASSSRGSTEAFFGQGTRLTVV.